One T cell receptor (beta chain) is described in this entry. What it recognizes is unknown. Trimming pared 1 base from V and 10 bases from J, leaving 23 bases between. Germline values: CDR1 SEHNR, CDR2 FQNEAQ (reference sequence). The CDR3 has 18 residues. The sample comes from a study of OX40 agonist ivuxolimab in advanced cancers. Findings and caveats of the study: Expanded clones tended on average to be more numerous among CD8+ T cells than CD4+. Partial responders treated at 0.1-3.0 mg/kg exhibited clonal expansion among the lowest measured.

The repertoire was sequenced with immunoSEQ multiplex PCR; TCRdb's copy has only in-frame clones and lacks some. This repertoire shows 85,000 to 95,000 clones, 85% to 90% found once; its top ten account for approximately 0.35%. This TCR came from an adult with an advanced solid tumor such as melanoma, head and neck, liver or kidney cancer. The sequencing used CD4+ or CD8+ T cells sorted from blood, collected in a trial of the OX40 agonist ivuxolimab. The chain couples TRBV7-9 to TRBJ1-6; no reliable D call. Here the CDR3 DNA reads TGTGCCAGCAGCTTAGTGAACTTCAACGGTCGGGCTGGGTCACCCCTCCACTTT. Its protein is CASSLVNFNGRAGSPLHF.